The 5 T cell receptor beta chains listed next were all sequenced from one sample in a study of Graves' ophthalmopathy and Graves' hyperthyroidism. Transcripts of RNA were the source for amplifying TCR beta CDR3 regions. First-round RT-PCR with HTBI primers preceded a second-round multiplex PCR. TCRdb re-derived calls from the multiplex PCR reads in MiXCR, one entry per CDR3 protein. This sample has roughly 1.1 million distinct CDR3 sequences; less than 45% occur once, and the top ten carry around 10%. Specimen: peripheral blood or thyroid tissue (not recorded which). The receptors shown here come from an adult man with Graves' hyperthyroidism.

In this sample, this clonotype turned up a few times. This rearrangement joins TRBV10-3 to TRBJ1-2, with a weak D call TRBD1 (5 bases). Germline assignment: CDR1 ENHRY and CDR2 SYGVKD. The CDR3 is 14 residues long. The germline V and J ends were trimmed by 2 bases and 2 bases, with 9 bases remaining between them. For the CDR3, the DNA is TGTGCCATCAGTGAGGAGGGGAAAAACTATGGCTACACCTTC. Protein product: CAISEEGKNYGYTF.

This clonotype has only a few counts. V usage is TRBV5-1 and J usage is TRBJ1-2, with D maybe TRBD1 (6 bases). The V gene's germline CDR1 is SGHRS and CDR2 YFSETQ. Deletions cut 4 bases from V and 8 bases from J, with 18 bases between. This CDR3 has 14 residues. CDR3 in DNA: TGCGCCAGCAGCCCACGACAGGATCCATTGGGCTACACCTTC. As protein: CASSPRQDPLGYTF.

The rearrangement uses TRBV20-1 and TRBJ2-5; TRBD2 matches at 8 bases. The J call may be mistaken, given a closer DNA end match to TRBJ2-1. This CDR3 is 14 amino acids long. In germline, CDR1 is DFQATT, CDR2 SNEGSKA (reference sequence). The CDR3 loop reads CSARVLAGYNEQFF. The CDR3 DNA sequence: TGCAGTGCTAGAGTGCTAGCGGGTTACAATGAGCAGTTCTTC.

This clonotype came up many times. This chain joins TRBV6-1 and TRBJ2-7; D is ambiguous. The CDR3 has 12 amino acids. V was pared by 7 bases and J by 4 bases, with 11 bases between. CDR1 and CDR2 from the germline V gene are MNHNS and SASEGT. The CDR3 region has the DNA TGTGCCAGCATGCTTGGATTATACGAGCAGTACTTC. It specifies CASMLGLYEQYF.

This rearrangement joins TRBV12-3 or TRBV12-4 to TRBJ2-5; TRBD1 aligns across 7 bases. Trimming cost V 6 bases and J 7 bases; bases outside gene matches: 11. CDR3 size: 14 residues. Written as DNA, the CDR3 is TGTGCCAGCAGATCTGACAGGGTTCTCTCGACCCAGTACTTC. Protein product: CASRSDRVLSTQYF.